This T cell receptor beta chain was recorded in a study of blood T cell repertoires in COVID-19. This table comes from immunoSEQ multiplex PCR, and its TCRdb copy is limited to in-frame clones, with some not included. The sample records 40,000 to 55,000 clones, more than 65% being singletons. The receptor's source is a human donor in a cohort sampled during active COVID-19. Sample: peripheral blood.

The CDR3 DNA sequence: TGTGCCAGCAGCTTGGGACTAGCGGGAGGAACCTCCTACGAGCAGTACTTC. This codes for CASSLGLAGGTSYEQYF. The rearrangement links TRBV5-4 to TRBJ2-7, with 13 nucleotides matching TRBD2. After removal of 0 bases from V and 0 bases from J, the junction contained 3 bases not matched to a gene. CDR1 and CDR2 (germline): SGHNT, YYREEE (reference sequence). The CDR3 has 17 amino acids.